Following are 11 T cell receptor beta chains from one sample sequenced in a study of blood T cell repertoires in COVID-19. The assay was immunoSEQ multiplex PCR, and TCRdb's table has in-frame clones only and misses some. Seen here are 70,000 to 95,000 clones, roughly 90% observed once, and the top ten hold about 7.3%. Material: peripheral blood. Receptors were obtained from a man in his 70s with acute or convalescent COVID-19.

CDR3 nucleotides: TGCGCCAGCGGGGACCCTTGGACCTCCCGGGGGGGGGAGCTGTTTTTT. Translated, it gives CASGDPWTSRGGELFF. The V gene is TRBV4-3, the J gene TRBJ2-2; a weak D match, TRBD2 (6 bases). V lost 8 bases to trimming and J lost 8 bases, with 24 bases between them. This CDR3 is built from 16 residues. CDR1 and CDR2 (germline): LGHNA, YSLEER.

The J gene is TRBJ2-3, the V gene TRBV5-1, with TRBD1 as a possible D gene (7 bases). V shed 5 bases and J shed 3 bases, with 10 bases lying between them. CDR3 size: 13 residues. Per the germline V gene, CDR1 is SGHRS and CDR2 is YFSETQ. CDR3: CASSAGGTDTQYF. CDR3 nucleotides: TGCGCCAGCAGTGCAGGGGGGACAGATACGCAGTATTTT.

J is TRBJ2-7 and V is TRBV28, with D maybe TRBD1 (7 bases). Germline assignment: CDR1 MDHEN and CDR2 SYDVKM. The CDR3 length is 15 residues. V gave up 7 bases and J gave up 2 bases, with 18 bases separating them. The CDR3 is CASNPQGTPTYEQYF. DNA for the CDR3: TGTGCCAGCAACCCACAGGGGACTCCTACCTACGAGCAGTACTTC.

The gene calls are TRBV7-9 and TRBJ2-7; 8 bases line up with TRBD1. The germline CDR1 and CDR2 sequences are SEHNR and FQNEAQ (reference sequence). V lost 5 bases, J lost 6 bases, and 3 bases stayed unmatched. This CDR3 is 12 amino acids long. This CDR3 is CASSLDRGEQYF. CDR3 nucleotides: TGTGCCAGCAGCCTCGACAGGGGCGAGCAGTACTTC.

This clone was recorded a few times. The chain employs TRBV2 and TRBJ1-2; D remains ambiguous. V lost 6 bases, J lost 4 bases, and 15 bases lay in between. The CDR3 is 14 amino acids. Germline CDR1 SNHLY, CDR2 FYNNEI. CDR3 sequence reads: CASSPDRELYGYTF. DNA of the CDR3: TGTGCCAGCAGCCCAGACCGGGAGCTCTATGGCTACACCTTC.

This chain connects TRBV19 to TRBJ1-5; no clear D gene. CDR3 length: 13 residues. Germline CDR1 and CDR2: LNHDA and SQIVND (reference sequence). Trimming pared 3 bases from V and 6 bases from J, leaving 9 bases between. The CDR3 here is CASSIRVGQPQHF. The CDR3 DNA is TGTGCCAGTAGTATCCGGGTAGGTCAGCCCCAGCATTTT.

CDR3 region: CASSSFGAGVTGELFF. CDR3 nucleotides: TGTGCCAGCAGTTCCTTTGGGGCGGGAGTGACCGGGGAGCTGTTTTTT. J is TRBJ2-2 and V is TRBV28; 7 nucleotides line up with TRBD2. This CDR3 has 16 amino acids. Germline loops: CDR1 MDHEN, CDR2 SYDVKM. Trimming at V came to 4 bases and at J to 5 bases, leaving 10 bases not matched to a gene. Combining the CDR3 with reference TRBV28 and TRBJ2-2 gives the whole variable domain DVKVTQSSRYLVKRTGEKVFLECVQDMDHENMFWYRQDPGLGLRLIYFSYDVKMKEKGDIPEGYSVSREKKERFSLILESASTNQTSMYLCASSSFGAGVTGELFFGEGSRLTVL.

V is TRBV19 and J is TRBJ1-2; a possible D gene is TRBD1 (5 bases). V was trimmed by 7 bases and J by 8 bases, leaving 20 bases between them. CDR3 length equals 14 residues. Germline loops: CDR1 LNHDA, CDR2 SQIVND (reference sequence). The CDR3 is CASNHQGGTRGYTF. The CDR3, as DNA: TGTGCCAGTAACCATCAAGGAGGGACGAGAGGCTACACCTTC. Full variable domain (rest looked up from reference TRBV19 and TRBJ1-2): DGGITQSPKYLFRKEGQNVTLSCEQNLNHDAMYWYRQDPGQGLRLIYYSQIVNDFQKGDIAEGYSVSREKKESFPLTVTSAQKNPTAFYLCASNHQGGTRGYTFGSGTRLTVV.

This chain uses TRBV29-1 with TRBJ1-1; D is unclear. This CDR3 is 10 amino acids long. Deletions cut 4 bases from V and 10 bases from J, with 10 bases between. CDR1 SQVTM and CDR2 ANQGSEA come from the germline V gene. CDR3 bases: TGCAGCGTTGTAAGGGAGGCAGCTTTCTTT. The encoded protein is CSVVREAAFF. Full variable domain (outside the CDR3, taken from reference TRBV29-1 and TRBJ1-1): SAVISQKPSRDICQRGTSLTIQCQVDSQVTMMFWYRQQPGQSLTLIATANQGSEATYESGFVIDKFPISRPNLTFSTLTVSNMSPEDSSIYLCSVVREAAFFGQGTRLTVV.

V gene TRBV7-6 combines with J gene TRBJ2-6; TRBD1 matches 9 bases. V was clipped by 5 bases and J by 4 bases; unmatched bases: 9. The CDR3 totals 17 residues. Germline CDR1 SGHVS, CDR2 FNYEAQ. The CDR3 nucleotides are TGTGCCAGCAGCGTAACAGGGGGCTCGGGAGGGGCCAACGTCCTGACTTTC. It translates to CASSVTGGSGGANVLTF.

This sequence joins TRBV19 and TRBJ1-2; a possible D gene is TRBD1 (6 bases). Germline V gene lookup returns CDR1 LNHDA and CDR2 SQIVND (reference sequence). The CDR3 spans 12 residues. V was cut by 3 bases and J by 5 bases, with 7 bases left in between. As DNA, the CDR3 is TGTGCCAGTAGTATCGGACAGTATGGCTACACCTTC. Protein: CASSIGQYGYTF.